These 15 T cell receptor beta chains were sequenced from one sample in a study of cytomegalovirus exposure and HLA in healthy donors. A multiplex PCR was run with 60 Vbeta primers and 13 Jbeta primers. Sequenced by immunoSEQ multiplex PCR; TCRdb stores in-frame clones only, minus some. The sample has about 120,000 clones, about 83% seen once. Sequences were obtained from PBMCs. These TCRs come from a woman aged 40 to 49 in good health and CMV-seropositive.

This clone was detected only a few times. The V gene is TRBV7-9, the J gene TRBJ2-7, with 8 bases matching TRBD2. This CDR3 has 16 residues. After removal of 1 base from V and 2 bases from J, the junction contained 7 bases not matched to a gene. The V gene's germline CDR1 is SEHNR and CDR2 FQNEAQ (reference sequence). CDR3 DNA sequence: TGTGCCAGCAGCTTAGGTCTAGCGGGTTTGACCTACGAGCAGTACTTC. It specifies CASSLGLAGLTYEQYF.

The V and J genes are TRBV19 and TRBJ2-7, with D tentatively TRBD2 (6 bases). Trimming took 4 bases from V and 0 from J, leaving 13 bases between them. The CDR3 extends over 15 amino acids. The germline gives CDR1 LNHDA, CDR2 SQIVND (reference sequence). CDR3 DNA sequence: TGTGCCAGTAGTACCTCCATAGCGGTCTCCTACGAGCAGTACTTC. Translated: CASSTSIAVSYEQYF. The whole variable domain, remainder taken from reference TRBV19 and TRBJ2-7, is DGGITQSPKYLFRKEGQNVTLSCEQNLNHDAMYWYRQDPGQGLRLIYYSQIVNDFQKGDIAEGYSVSREKKESFPLTVTSAQKNPTAFYLCASSTSIAVSYEQYFGPGTRLTVT.

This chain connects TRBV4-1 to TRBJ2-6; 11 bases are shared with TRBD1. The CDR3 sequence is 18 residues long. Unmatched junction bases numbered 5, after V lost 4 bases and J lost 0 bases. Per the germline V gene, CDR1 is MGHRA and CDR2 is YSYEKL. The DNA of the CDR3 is TGCGCCAGCAGCCCGCGGGACAGGGGGTTCTCTGGGGCCAACGTCCTGACTTTC. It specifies CASSPRDRGFSGANVLTF.

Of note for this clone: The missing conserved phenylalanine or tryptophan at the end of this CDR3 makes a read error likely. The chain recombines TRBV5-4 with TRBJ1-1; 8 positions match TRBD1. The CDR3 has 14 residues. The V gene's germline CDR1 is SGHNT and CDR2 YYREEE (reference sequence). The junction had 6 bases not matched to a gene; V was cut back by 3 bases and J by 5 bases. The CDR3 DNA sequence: TGTGCCAGCAGCTACGACAGGGGAGGTACTGAAGCTTTCTCT. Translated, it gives CASSYDRGGTEAFS.

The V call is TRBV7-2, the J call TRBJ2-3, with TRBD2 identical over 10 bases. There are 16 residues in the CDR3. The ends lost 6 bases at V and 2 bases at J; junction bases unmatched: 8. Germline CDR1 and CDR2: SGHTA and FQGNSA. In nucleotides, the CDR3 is TGTGCCAGCAGACCTAATAGCGGGAGGCTCACAGATACGCAGTATTTT. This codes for CASRPNSGRLTDTQYF.

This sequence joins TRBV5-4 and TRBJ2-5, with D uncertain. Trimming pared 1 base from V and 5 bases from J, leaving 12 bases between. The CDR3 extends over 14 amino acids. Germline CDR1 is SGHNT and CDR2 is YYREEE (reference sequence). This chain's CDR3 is CASSLLLAGETQYF. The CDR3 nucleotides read TGTGCCAGCAGCTTGTTATTGGCCGGGGAGACCCAGTACTTC.

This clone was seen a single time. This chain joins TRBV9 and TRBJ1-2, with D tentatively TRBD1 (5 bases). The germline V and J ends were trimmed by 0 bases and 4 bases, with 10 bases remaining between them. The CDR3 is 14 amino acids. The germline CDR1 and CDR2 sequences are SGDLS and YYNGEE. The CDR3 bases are TGTGCCAGCAGCGTAGATCTGGGGGGCTATGGCTACACCTTC. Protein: CASSVDLGGYGYTF.

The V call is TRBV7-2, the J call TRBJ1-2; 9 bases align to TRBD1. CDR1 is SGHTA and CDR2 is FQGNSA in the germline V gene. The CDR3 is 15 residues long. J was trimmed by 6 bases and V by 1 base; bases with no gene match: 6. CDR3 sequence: CASSLVQGAGDGYTF. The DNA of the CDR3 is TGTGCCAGCAGCTTAGTACAGGGGGCAGGAGATGGCTACACCTTC.

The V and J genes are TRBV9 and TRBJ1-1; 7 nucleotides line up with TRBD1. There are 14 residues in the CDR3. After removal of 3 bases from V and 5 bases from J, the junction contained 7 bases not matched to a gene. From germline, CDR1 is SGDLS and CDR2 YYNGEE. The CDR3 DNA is TGTGCCAGCAGCGCCTACAGGGGTCGGACTGAAGCTTTCTTT. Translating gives CASSAYRGRTEAFF.

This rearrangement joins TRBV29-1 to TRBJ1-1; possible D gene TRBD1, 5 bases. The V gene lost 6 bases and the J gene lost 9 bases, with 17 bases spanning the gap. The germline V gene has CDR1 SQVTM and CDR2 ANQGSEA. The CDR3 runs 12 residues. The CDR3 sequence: CSVGGEGLQAFF. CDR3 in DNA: TGCAGCGTGGGGGGGGAAGGCTTACAAGCTTTCTTT.

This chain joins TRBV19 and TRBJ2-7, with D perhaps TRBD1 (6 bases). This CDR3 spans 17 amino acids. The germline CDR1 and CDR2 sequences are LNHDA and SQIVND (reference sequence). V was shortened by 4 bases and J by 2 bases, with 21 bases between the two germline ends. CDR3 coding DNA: TGTGCCAGTAGTACGTCCTGGGGGCCCCAATCCCCCTACGAGCAGTACTTC. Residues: CASSTSWGPQSPYEQYF.

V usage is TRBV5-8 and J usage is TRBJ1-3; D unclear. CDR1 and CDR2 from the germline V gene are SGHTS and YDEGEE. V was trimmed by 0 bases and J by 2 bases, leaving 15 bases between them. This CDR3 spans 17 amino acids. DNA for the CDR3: TGTGCCAGCAGCTTGGGTCTAGAAACCGTCACTGGAAACACCATATATTTT. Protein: CASSLGLETVTGNTIYF.

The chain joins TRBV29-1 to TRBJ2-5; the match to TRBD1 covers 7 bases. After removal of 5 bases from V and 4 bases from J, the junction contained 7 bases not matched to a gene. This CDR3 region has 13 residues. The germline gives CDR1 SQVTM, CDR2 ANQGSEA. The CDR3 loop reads CSVYRGRIETQYF. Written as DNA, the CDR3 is TGCAGCGTTTACAGGGGTCGGATAGAGACCCAGTACTTC.

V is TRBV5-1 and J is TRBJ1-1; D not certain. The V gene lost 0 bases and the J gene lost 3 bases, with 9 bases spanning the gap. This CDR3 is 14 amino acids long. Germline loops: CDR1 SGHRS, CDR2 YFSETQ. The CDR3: CASSLVVGDTEAFF. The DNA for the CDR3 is TGCGCCAGCAGCTTGGTCGTGGGAGACACTGAAGCTTTCTTT. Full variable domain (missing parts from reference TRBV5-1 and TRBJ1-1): KAGVTQTPRYLIKTRGQQVTLSCSPISGHRSVSWYQQTPGQGLQFLFEYFSETQRNKGNFPGRFSGRQFSNSRSEMNVSTLELGDSALYLCASSLVVGDTEAFFGQGTRLTVV.

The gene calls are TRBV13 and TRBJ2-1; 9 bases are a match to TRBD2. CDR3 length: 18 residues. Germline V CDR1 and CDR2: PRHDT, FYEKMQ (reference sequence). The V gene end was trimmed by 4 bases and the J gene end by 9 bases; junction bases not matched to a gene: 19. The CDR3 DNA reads TGTGCCAGCAGCTCCCGGGTTTCTAGCGGGACGGTCGGGGCTGAGCAGTTCTTC. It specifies CASSSRVSSGTVGAEQFF.